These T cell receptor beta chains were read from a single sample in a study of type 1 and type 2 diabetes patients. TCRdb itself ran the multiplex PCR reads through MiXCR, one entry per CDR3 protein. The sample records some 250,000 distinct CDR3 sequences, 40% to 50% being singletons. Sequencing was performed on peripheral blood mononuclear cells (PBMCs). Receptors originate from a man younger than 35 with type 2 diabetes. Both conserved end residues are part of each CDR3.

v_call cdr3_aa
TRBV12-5 CASGLSVNTEAFF
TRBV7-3 CASSLVGGETDTQYF
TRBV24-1 CATSDLDSDTGELFF
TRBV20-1 CSARDAAGVDGELFF
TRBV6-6 CASSYDRGLTVEAFF
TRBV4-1 CASSPPPYKTSGDNEQFF
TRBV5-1 CASSLGEMAGEQYF
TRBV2 CASRGLLAGGSDTDTQYF
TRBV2 CASSETSGRKDTQYF
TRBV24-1 CATDLRSGGSNQPQHF
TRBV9 CASSVVGGRLSGANVLTF
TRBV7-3 CASSQGAANYGYTF
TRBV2 CASSDYRGYEQYF
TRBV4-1 CASSQERAGANVLTF
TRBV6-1 CAVSQGSSGANVLTF
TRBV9 CASSPQGQGASPLHF
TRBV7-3 CASRVNRDSTEAFF
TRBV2 CASLMRGTGELFF
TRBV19 CASSITTSGSVAETQYF
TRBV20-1 CSASDYYNEQFF
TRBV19 CASSIVGSNEKLFF
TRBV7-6 CASSLNGPSANYGYTF
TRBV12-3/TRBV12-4 CASSFSMGNEQFF
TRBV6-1 CASSGSGTGAYIQYF
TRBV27 CASSALSGNTGELFF
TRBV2 CASREASTYNEQFF
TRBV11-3 CASSSITGRGRETQHF
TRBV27 CASSPGLLYEQYF
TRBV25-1 CASSPMGGGTEAFF
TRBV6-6 CASRYSATNEKLFF